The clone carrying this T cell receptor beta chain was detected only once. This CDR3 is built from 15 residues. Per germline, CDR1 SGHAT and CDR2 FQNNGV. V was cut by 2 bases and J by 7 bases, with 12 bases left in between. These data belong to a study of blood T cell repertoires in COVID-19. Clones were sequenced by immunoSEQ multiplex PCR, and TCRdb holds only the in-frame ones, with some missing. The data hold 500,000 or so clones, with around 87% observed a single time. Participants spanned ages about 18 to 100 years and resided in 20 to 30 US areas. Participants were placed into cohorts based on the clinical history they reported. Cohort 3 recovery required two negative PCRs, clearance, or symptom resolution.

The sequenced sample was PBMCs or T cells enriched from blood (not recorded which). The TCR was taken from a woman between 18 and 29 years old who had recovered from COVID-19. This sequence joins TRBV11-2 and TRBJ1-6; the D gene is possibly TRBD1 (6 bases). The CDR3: CASSLQGLGNSPLHF. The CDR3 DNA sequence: TGTGCCAGCAGCTTACAGGGGTTGGGAAATTCACCCCTCCACTTT.